The following is a TCR beta chain sequence with its context. This record belongs to a study of cytomegalovirus exposure and HLA in healthy donors. Sequenced by immunoSEQ multiplex PCR; TCRdb stores in-frame clones only, minus some. This sample has 190,000 or so clones; 80% to 85% occur once, and the top ten carry 2.8%. The V and J ends lost 6 bases and 0 bases respectively, with 12 bases between them. CDR1 is LNHDA and CDR2 is SQIVND in the germline V gene (reference sequence). The CDR3 has 16 amino acids. This TCR was sampled from a woman between 18 and 30 years old in good health and CMV-seropositive. This chain connects TRBV19 to TRBJ1-6; D gene uncertain. Specimen: PBMCs. The CDR3 DNA sequence: TGTGCCAGTAGACCGGCGGGGAGCTCCTATAATTCACCCCTCCACTTT. The encoded protein is CASRPAGSSYNSPLHF.